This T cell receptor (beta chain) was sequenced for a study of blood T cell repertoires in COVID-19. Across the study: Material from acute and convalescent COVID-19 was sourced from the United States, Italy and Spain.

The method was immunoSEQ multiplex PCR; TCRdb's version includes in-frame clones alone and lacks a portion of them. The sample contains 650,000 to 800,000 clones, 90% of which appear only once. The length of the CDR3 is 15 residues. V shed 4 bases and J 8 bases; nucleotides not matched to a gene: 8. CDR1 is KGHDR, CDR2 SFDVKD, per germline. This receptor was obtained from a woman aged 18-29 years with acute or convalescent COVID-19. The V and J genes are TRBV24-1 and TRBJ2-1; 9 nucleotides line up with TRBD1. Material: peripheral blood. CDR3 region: CATSEPGTGNHEQFF. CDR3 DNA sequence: TGTGCCACCAGTGAACCCGGGACAGGGAACCATGAGCAGTTCTTC.